The 14 T cell receptor beta chains reported below all come from one sample, sequenced in a study of blood T cell repertoires in COVID-19. Assay: immunoSEQ multiplex PCR; the TCRdb copy retains only in-frame clones and omits some. The table lists approximately 200,000 clones, 88% of them singletons. The sequenced sample consisted of peripheral blood. The origin of the receptors is a woman aged 55-70 years with acute or convalescent COVID-19.

This chain links TRBV10-3 with TRBJ2-3; D possibly corresponds to TRBD1 (6 bases). The CDR3 has 13 residues. V was pared by 3 bases and J by 5 bases, with 9 bases between. The germline CDR1 and CDR2 sequences are ENHRY and SYGVKD. This chain's CDR3 is CAISDRGGDTQYF. In DNA form, the CDR3 reads TGTGCCATCAGTGACAGAGGGGGAGATACGCAGTATTTT.

V gene TRBV9 combines with J gene TRBJ1-2; unclear D gene. Germline V gene lookup returns CDR1 SGDLS and CDR2 YYNGEE. V gave up 4 bases and J gave up 5 bases, with 15 bases separating them. The CDR3 totals 14 residues. The CDR3 DNA sequence: TGTGCCAGCAGCCGCGGAGGAATCGGGTATGGCTACACCTTC. It yields the protein CASSRGGIGYGYTF.

The chain recombines TRBV5-1 with TRBJ1-6; perhaps TRBD1 as D (6 bases). With 4 bases removed from V and 11 bases from J, the gap between germline ends came to 16 bases. Germline V CDR1 and CDR2: SGHRS, YFSETQ. CDR3 length equals 14 residues. Here the CDR3 reads CASSQQGPPTPLHF. In DNA, the CDR3 is TGCGCCAGCAGCCAACAGGGTCCCCCAACACCCCTCCACTTT.

The chain carries TRBV12-3 or TRBV12-4 and TRBJ2-5; unclear D gene. This CDR3 contains 12 residues. The V end lost 3 bases, the J end lost 3 bases, and 5 bases lay between the germline ends. CDR3 in DNA: TGTGCCAGCAGTTTTATAGAAGAGACCCAGTACTTC. This translates into CASSFIEETQYF.

CDR3 loop: CASSSPGQGTEAFF. The DNA for the CDR3 is TGTGCCAGCAGCTCCCCGGGACAGGGAACTGAAGCTTTCTTT. The chain has TRBV7-2 and TRBJ1-1; 9 bases are a match to TRBD1. Unmatched junction bases numbered 5, after V lost 4 bases and J lost 5 bases. The CDR3 consists of 14 residues. Germline V gives CDR1 SGHTA, CDR2 FQGNSA.

The chain uses TRBV10-3 and TRBJ2-3; 9 positions agree with TRBD2. V lost 8 bases, J lost 2 bases, and 11 bases stayed unmatched. CDR1 and CDR2 from the germline V gene are ENHRY and SYGVKD. CDR3 length equals 16 residues. The CDR3 reads CAIAGGRTSVTDTQYF. CDR3 DNA: TGTGCCATCGCGGGGGGACGGACTAGCGTCACAGATACGCAGTATTTT.

The V and J genes are TRBV3-1 (or the pseudogene TRBV3-2) and TRBJ2-2; 8 positions match TRBD1. V lost 4 bases to trimming and J lost 3 bases; unmatched junction nucleotides: 7. The germline CDR1 and CDR2 sequences are LGHDT and YNNKEL (reference sequence). The CDR3 covers 16 residues. The CDR3 DNA reads TGTGCCAGCAGCCGAGGGACAGGATTATACACCGGGGAGCTGTTTTTT. Protein product: CASSRGTGLYTGELFF.

The V call is TRBV7-2, the J call TRBJ2-7, with D perhaps TRBD2 (6 bases). The CDR3 extends over 15 amino acids. Germline V CDR1 and CDR2: SGHTA, FQGNSA. Trimming took off 1 base at V and 3 bases at J, with 13 bases between the two ends. In DNA, the CDR3 is TGTGCCAGCAGCTTAGAAGGAGGGTTGATCTACGAGCAGTACTTC. Its translation: CASSLEGGLIYEQYF.

The rearrangement links TRBV7-2 to TRBJ2-3; D is perhaps TRBD1 (5 bases). Germline CDR1 SGHTA, CDR2 FQGNSA. The CDR3 totals 17 residues. V dropped 1 base and J dropped 2 bases, with 16 bases sitting between them. The CDR3 DNA is TGTGCCAGCAGCTTAGAGGCCCACAGGAAACTCACAGATACGCAGTATTTT. Protein sequence: CASSLEAHRKLTDTQYF.

The CDR3 DNA sequence: TGTGCCAGCAGCTGGAACCCAGGGGGCAGCAACTATGGCTACACCTTC. Translated: CASSWNPGGSNYGYTF. V is TRBV5-6 and J is TRBJ1-2, with 8 nucleotides matching TRBD1. Germline V gene sequence: CDR1 SGHDT, CDR2 YYEEEE. The CDR3 is made up of 16 amino acids. After removal of 3 bases from V and 2 bases from J, the junction contained 9 bases not matched to a gene. Supplemented by reference TRBV5-6 and TRBJ1-2, the full variable domain reads DAGVTQSPTHLIKTRGQQVTLRCSPKSGHDTVSWYQQALGQGPQFIFQYYEEEERQRGNFPDRFSGHQFPNYSSELNVNALLLGDSALYLCASSWNPGGSNYGYTFGSGTRLTVV.

The chain uses TRBV27 and TRBJ1-1, with 9 bases aligning to TRBD1. This CDR3 is 19 amino acids long. With 5 bases clipped from V and 1 base from J, the junction kept 17 bases outside the gene matches. The germline CDR1 and CDR2 sequences are MNHEY and SMNVEV (reference sequence). As DNA, the CDR3 is TGTGCCAGCAGTCCCAAGACTCCGGGACAGGGTTTCGGGAACACTGAAGCTTTCTTT. Residues: CASSPKTPGQGFGNTEAFF.

This clone has a handful of counts. J is TRBJ2-1 and V is TRBV5-6; TRBD1 agrees at 7 bases. CDR3 size: 14 residues. Germline trimming cut 4 bases from V and 4 bases from J; bases unmatched to any gene: 5. Germline loops: CDR1 SGHDT, CDR2 YYEEEE. The CDR3 sequence: CASSVGQFYNEQFF. The CDR3 DNA follows: TGTGCCAGCAGCGTGGGACAGTTTTACAATGAGCAGTTCTTC. The full variable domain, in which reference TRBV5-6 and TRBJ2-1 provide the parts outside the CDR3, is DAGVTQSPTHLIKTRGQQVTLRCSPKSGHDTVSWYQQALGQGPQFIFQYYEEEERQRGNFPDRFSGHQFPNYSSELNVNALLLGDSALYLCASSVGQFYNEQFFGPGTRLTVL.

The chain combines TRBV6-6 with TRBJ2-1; maybe TRBD1 (6 bases). V lost 4 bases and J 5 bases, leaving 15 bases between the germline ends. CDR3 size: 15 residues. The germline CDR1 and CDR2 sequences are MNHNY and SVGAGI (reference sequence). As DNA, the CDR3 is TGTGCCAGCAGTTCGACAGGCGCTAGCAACAATGAGCAGTTCTTC. This gives the protein CASSSTGASNNEQFF.

This chain links TRBV7-2 with TRBJ2-7; tentatively, D is TRBD1 (6 bases). This CDR3 spans 14 amino acids. CDR1 and CDR2 from the germline V gene are SGHTA and FQGNSA. V lost 3 bases and J 5 bases, leaving 14 bases between the germline ends. The CDR3 here is CASSFFTGRDEQYF. CDR3 DNA sequence: TGTGCCAGCAGCTTCTTTACAGGGCGCGACGAGCAGTACTTC.